This TCR beta chain was sequenced during a study of cytomegalovirus exposure and HLA in healthy donors. Study outcomes and limitations: In vitro checks showed that three CMV-associated chains really do target CMV antigens.

PCR primers comprised 60 Vbeta and 13 Jbeta primers. The table came from immunoSEQ multiplex PCR; TCRdb's copy has only in-frame clones and leaves some out. The table records about 140,000 clones, about 79% of them present only once. A remark on this clone: Its target is not known.

Looked up from germline, CDR1 is SNHLY and CDR2 is FYNNEI. The CDR3 length is 14 residues. Trimming took 0 bases from V and 8 from J, leaving 13 bases between them. This chain uses TRBV2 with TRBJ1-2; D might be TRBD1 (6 bases). Source material: PBMCs. The receptor comes from a man in his forties or fifties in good health and CMV-seropositive. The CDR3 sequence: CASSEAESTGGYTF. As DNA, the CDR3 is TGTGCCAGCAGTGAAGCCGAGTCGACAGGCGGCTACACCTTC.